This is a list of T cell receptor beta chains from one sample in a study of shared clonotypes between healthy human individuals. The table came from immunoSEQ multiplex PCR; TCRdb's copy has only in-frame clones and leaves some out. This sample has 1.6 million or so clones, with about 96% found just once. What was sequenced was naive CD4+ T cells sorted from blood. The receptors were gathered from a man aged 25-45 years in good health. Each CDR3 is given with its conserved first and last residue. Fields, in order: D gene, clone size, V gene, CDR3 protein. D genes are given only for firm matches. Not every row has a clone size; where given, it reads once, few, many or a size class.

D gene: -; clone size: -; V gene: TRBV5-1; CDR3 protein: CASSRAGTDTQYF
D gene: TRBD2; clone size: -; V gene: TRBV9; CDR3 protein: CASSAGGLGRVELFF
D gene: -; clone size: -; V gene: TRBV11-1; CDR3 protein: CASSSTRGGTYEQYF
D gene: -; clone size: -; V gene: TRBV28; CDR3 protein: CASSSTGTDYEQYF
D gene: -; clone size: -; V gene: TRBV5-1; CDR3 protein: CASSLRGYEQYF
D gene: TRBD1; clone size: -; V gene: TRBV28; CDR3 protein: CASRGQGYTEAFF
D gene: -; clone size: -; V gene: TRBV7-9; CDR3 protein: CASSQPSGTPLGTNTQYF
D gene: -; clone size: -; V gene: TRBV4-3; CDR3 protein: CASSQDRGGNNYGYTF
D gene: TRBD1; clone size: -; V gene: TRBV7-2; CDR3 protein: CASSPGSGGYGYTF
D gene: -; clone size: -; V gene: TRBV7-2; CDR3 protein: CASSLSAGHYNEQFF
D gene: -; clone size: -; V gene: TRBV29-1; CDR3 protein: CSVEGREVGETGELFF
D gene: -; clone size: once; V gene: TRBV29-1; CDR3 protein: CSVVLSWGNTEAFF
D gene: -; clone size: -; V gene: TRBV5-6; CDR3 protein: CASSLGWQNQPQHF
D gene: TRBD1; clone size: -; V gene: TRBV5-6; CDR3 protein: CASSQLDRAPNEKLFF
D gene: TRBD1; clone size: -; V gene: TRBV2; CDR3 protein: CASRQGRGSYEQYF
D gene: TRBD2; clone size: -; V gene: TRBV4-3; CDR3 protein: CASRAAGGPNEQFF
D gene: TRBD1; clone size: -; V gene: TRBV6-6; CDR3 protein: CASSYHGQGANEQFF
D gene: -; clone size: -; V gene: TRBV5-6; CDR3 protein: CASNHRPTDTQYF
D gene: TRBD2; clone size: -; V gene: TRBV29-1; CDR3 protein: CSVELAGADTQYF
D gene: TRBD1; clone size: -; V gene: TRBV18; CDR3 protein: CASSPMTGGYEQYF
D gene: -; clone size: -; V gene: TRBV6-5; CDR3 protein: CASSVDRYEQYF
D gene: -; clone size: -; V gene: TRBV28; CDR3 protein: CASSLQGDARTAFF
D gene: -; clone size: -; V gene: TRBV29-1; CDR3 protein: CSVGTRQSGELFF
D gene: -; clone size: once; V gene: TRBV18; CDR3 protein: CASSPRTAYEQYF
D gene: -; clone size: -; V gene: TRBV10-3; CDR3 protein: CAISESNSGAYEQYF
D gene: -; clone size: -; V gene: TRBV19; CDR3 protein: CASSFLQSALSEQYF
D gene: -; clone size: -; V gene: TRBV29-1; CDR3 protein: CSVSRDRSYYGYTF
D gene: -; clone size: once; V gene: TRBV2; CDR3 protein: CASSEALTAGELFF
D gene: -; clone size: -; V gene: TRBV4-3; CDR3 protein: CASSRLTRSYEQYF
D gene: TRBD1; clone size: -; V gene: TRBV7-9; CDR3 protein: CASTGTASYEQYF